One sample yielded the 5 T cell receptor beta chains listed below, sequenced in a study of T cells in Graves' hyperthyroidism and ophthalmopathy. There were TCR beta CDR3 regions amplified from RNA transcripts. HTBI primers were the set used in a first-round RT-PCR of the TCR CDR3. TCRdb reprocessed the multiplex PCR reads with MiXCR, giving one entry per CDR3 protein. The data show 300,000 to 350,000 distinct CDR3 sequences, with 16% seen just once and approximately 35% held by the top ten. The sequencing sample was made of blood. These receptors all come from a man aged 30 to 45 with Graves' hyperthyroidism.

The chain has TRBV4-1 and TRBJ1-4, with D perhaps matching TRBD1 (6 bases). The CDR3 spans 14 residues. Germline V lookup: CDR1 MGHRA, CDR2 YSYEKL. The V end lost 3 bases, the J end lost 8 bases, and 13 bases lay between the germline ends. The CDR3 coding sequence is TGCGCCAGCAGCCACCCCCCGGACAGAGAAAAACTGTTTTTT. It is translated as CASSHPPDREKLFF.

The V gene is TRBV6-1, the J gene TRBJ2-3, with 7 nucleotides matching TRBD2. Germline trimming cut 7 bases from V and 5 bases from J; bases unmatched to any gene: 6. This CDR3 spans 13 amino acids. CDR1 is MNHNS and CDR2 is SASEGT in the germline V gene. CDR3 amino acids: CASTGLVGDTQYF. CDR3 DNA sequence: TGTGCCAGCACCGGACTAGTTGGAGATACGCAGTATTTT.

This clonotype appeared a few times. CDR3 in DNA: TGTGCCAGTAGTATAGGGACAGACTACGAGCAGTACTTC. This sequence encodes CASSIGTDYEQYF. The chain links TRBV19 to TRBJ2-7, with D possibly being TRBD1 (6 bases). Germline loops: CDR1 LNHDA, CDR2 SQIVND (reference sequence). Trimming shortened V by 1 base and J by 3 bases, and 7 bases separated the two germline ends. The CDR3 is 13 residues long.

The table lists this clonotype with many counts. The genes are TRBV5-1 and TRBJ2-1; D is uncertain. The V and J ends lost 6 bases and 6 bases respectively, with 16 bases between them. There are 14 residues in the CDR3. CDR1 SGHRS and CDR2 YFSETQ come from the germline V gene. Here the CDR3 DNA reads TGCGCCAGCAATGTCGTCACCGGCCTCAATGAGCAGTTCTTC. As protein: CASNVVTGLNEQFF. Full variable domain (rest looked up from reference TRBV5-1 and TRBJ2-1): KAGVTQTPRYLIKTRGQQVTLSCSPISGHRSVSWYQQTPGQGLQFLFEYFSETQRNKGNFPGRFSGRQFSNSRSEMNVSTLELGDSALYLCASNVVTGLNEQFFGPGTRLTVL.

This clonotype was recorded many times. The V gene is TRBV6-1, the J gene TRBJ2-1, with 7 bases lining up with TRBD2. Unmatched junction bases numbered 10, after V lost 6 bases and J lost 2 bases. This CDR3 contains 16 residues. Germline V lookup: CDR1 MNHNS, CDR2 SASEGT. CDR3 DNA sequence: TGTGCCAGCAGCGACGGGGAGCGGGACCCCTACAATGAGCAGTTCTTC. It specifies CASSDGERDPYNEQFF.